This is a list of T cell receptor beta chains from one sample in a study of OX40 agonist ivuxolimab in advanced cancers. Clones were sequenced by immunoSEQ multiplex PCR, and TCRdb holds only the in-frame ones, with some missing. The data contain 80,000 or so clones, 90% to 95% of them singletons. The material was CD4+ or CD8+ T cells sorted from blood, obtained in a trial of the OX40 agonist ivuxolimab. The receptor source for this set is an adult with an advanced solid tumor such as melanoma, head and neck, liver or kidney cancer. Each CDR3 is given with its conserved first and last residue. The order of the fields is clone size, D gene, V gene, J gene, CDR3 DNA, CDR3 protein. D genes are given only for firm matches. Expanded clones are given a class, and other clones once, few, many or no size at all.

-,-,TRBV4-3,TRBJ1-1,TGCGCCAGCAGCCAAGAGGGGAAGGGGAACACTGAAGCTTTCTTT,CASSQEGKGNTEAFF
-,-,TRBV6-5,TRBJ2-7,TGTGCCAGCAGTTACGGGGTCGGGCCCTCCTACGAGCAGTACTTC,CASSYGVGPSYEQYF
once,TRBD2,TRBV28,TRBJ2-1,TGTGCCAGCAGTTTAGCGACTAGCGGGAGGGCCAACGGGCAGTTCTTC,CASSLATSGRANGQFF
-,TRBD1,TRBV5-1,TRBJ2-2,TGCGCCAGCAGGATGGGACAGCCAAACACCGGGGAGCTGTTTTTT,CASRMGQPNTGELFF
-,-,TRBV10-3,TRBJ2-3,TGTGCCATCAGTGAACGGCATTTTTCAGATACGCAGTATTTT,CAISERHFSDTQYF
-,TRBD2,TRBV7-2,TRBJ2-3,TGTGCCAGCAGCTTAGCGCCTTCTGGCGGGGGGTCGGGAGATACGCAGTATTTT,CASSLAPSGGGSGDTQYF
-,-,TRBV10-2,TRBJ1-5,TGCGCCAGCAGTGTGGAGGGGACAAGGCCCCAGCATTTT,CASSVEGTRPQHF
-,TRBD2,TRBV13,TRBJ2-7,TGTGCCAGCAGCTTTTACGGGGGGTCCTACGAGCAGTACTTC,CASSFYGGSYEQYF
-,-,TRBV13,TRBJ2-3,TGTGCCAGCAGCTTAGACGGCGGGGGCACAGATACGCAGTATTTT,CASSLDGGGTDTQYF
once,-,TRBV2,TRBJ2-3,TGTGCCAGCAGTGTCCAGGGGGGACTTAGCACAGATACGCAGTATTTT,CASSVQGGLSTDTQYF
-,-,TRBV11-3,TRBJ2-7,TGTGCCAGCAGCTTAGATTTTACGGGAAGCTACGAGCAGTACTTC,CASSLDFTGSYEQYF
-,TRBD1,TRBV18,TRBJ2-1,TGTGCCAGCTCACCTCAGGGGGCCGGGCCCTACAATGAGCAGTTCTTC,CASSPQGAGPYNEQFF
-,TRBD2,TRBV18,TRBJ2-2,TGTGCCAGCTCACCACCCGGAGCGGGGGGAACCGGGGAGCTGTTTTTT,CASSPPGAGGTGELFF
-,TRBD2,TRBV4-1,TRBJ2-3,TGCGCCAGCAGCCCAGAGACTAGCGGGGGCCCCACAGATACGCAGTATTTT,CASSPETSGGPTDTQYF
-,-,TRBV10-3,TRBJ2-4,TGTGCCATCAGTGTGGACAGAGCCAAAAACATTCAGTACTTC,CAISVDRAKNIQYF
-,TRBD2,TRBV7-2,TRBJ2-7,TGTGCCAGCAGCTCCCTAGGAGCGGGAGCCTCCTACGAGCAGTACTTC,CASSSLGAGASYEQYF
-,TRBD2,TRBV4-2,TRBJ2-6,TGTGCCAGCAGCCAAGTAAAAGCGGGGGGACATGGGGCCAACGTCCTGACTTTC,CASSQVKAGGHGANVLTF
-,-,TRBV18,TRBJ2-1,TGTGCCAGCTCACCAACACTGACCACGGACAATGAGCAGTTCTTC,CASSPTLTTDNEQFF
-,-,TRBV11-2,TRBJ2-1,TGTGCCAGCAGCTTAGGACGGGGTGATGAGCAGTTCTTC,CASSLGRGDEQFF
-,-,TRBV25-1,TRBJ1-2,TGTGCCAGCAGTGGAAGCAGGACTCCGAGTGGCTATGGCTACACCTTC,CASSGSRTPSGYGYTF
-,-,TRBV5-5,TRBJ1-5,TGTGCCAGCAGCTTAGGCCTCAATCAGCCCCAGCATTTT,CASSLGLNQPQHF
-,-,TRBV28,TRBJ1-5,TGTGCCAGCAGTACTGGTGGGGCGAATCAGCCCCAGCATTTT,CASSTGGANQPQHF
-,-,TRBV15,TRBJ2-3,TGTGCCACCAGAACTGTGGGGTCCGCGGATACGCAGTATTTT,CATRTVGSADTQYF
-,-,TRBV7-7,TRBJ2-5,TGTGCCAGCACCTTAACTGCGGGATTCCAAGAGACCCAGTACTTC,CASTLTAGFQETQYF
once,-,TRBV10-2,TRBJ2-2,TGCGCCAGCAGTGCGGGGGGCCCAAACACCGGGGAGCTGTTTTTT,CASSAGGPNTGELFF
-,-,TRBV9,TRBJ2-2,TGTGCCAGCAGCGGGAACGGACAGATCACCGGGGAGCTGTTTTTT,CASSGNGQITGELFF
-,-,TRBV28,TRBJ2-7,TGTGCCAGCAGTGATCCCTACGAGCAGTACTTC,CASSDPYEQYF
-,TRBD2,TRBV18,TRBJ2-1,TGTGCCAGCTCGCCACCTCACGGGAGGGGTGAGCAGTTCTTC,CASSPPHGRGEQFF
-,-,TRBV11-2,TRBJ2-7,TGTGCCAGCAGCTTTGACTTATGGAACTACGAGCAGTACTTC,CASSFDLWNYEQYF
few,-,TRBV6-1,TRBJ2-4,TGTGCCAGCAGGCCGTCCGGAAACATTCAGTACTTC,CASRPSGNIQYF
-,-,TRBV5-4,TRBJ1-1,TGTGCCAGCAGCTTGGTCCAGGTAAACACTGAAGCTTTCTTT,CASSLVQVNTEAFF
-,-,TRBV28,TRBJ1-1,TGTGCCAGCAGTCCCGGACCGAGGAACACTGAAGCTTTCTTT,CASSPGPRNTEAFF
-,-,TRBV5-1,TRBJ2-5,TGCGCCAGCAGCCCCGCGGCGGACTCGGGTACCCAGTACTTC,CASSPAADSGTQYF
-,-,TRBV13,TRBJ2-1,TGTGCCAGCAGCTTAGGACAGGGCGGGGCCAACTCCTACAATGAGCAGTTCTTC,CASSLGQGGANSYNEQFF
few,-,TRBV28,TRBJ1-1,TGTGCCAGCAGATGGGGCACTGAAGCTTTCTTT,CASRWGTEAFF
-,-,TRBV21-1,TRBJ2-3,TGTGCCAGGGGACTAGCGGGTAGCACAGATACGCAGTATTTT,CARGLAGSTDTQYF
-,-,TRBV19,TRBJ1-1,TGTGCCAGTAGTATAGGGGGACACCCGAACACTGAAGCTTTCTTT,CASSIGGHPNTEAFF
-,TRBD2,TRBV5-1,TRBJ2-1,TGCGCCAGCAGCTATAGCGGGAGCTCCTACAATGAGCAGTTCTTC,CASSYSGSSYNEQFF
once,-,TRBV7-9,TRBJ2-2,TGTGCCTGCCCTGAGCAGCGCGGGACCGGGGAGCTGTTTTTT,CACPEQRGTGELFF
-,TRBD1,TRBV7-9,TRBJ2-4,TGTGCCAGCAGCTTAGGGACAGGGTATAACATTCAGTACTTC,CASSLGTGYNIQYF
-,-,TRBV18,TRBJ2-3,TGTGCCAGCTCACCCTGGCAGACCGGGACAGATACGCAGTATTTT,CASSPWQTGTDTQYF
once,-,TRBV7-2,TRBJ2-7,TGTGCCAGCAGCCCACGGGCAGGGGAATCCTACGAGCAGTACTTC,CASSPRAGESYEQYF
-,TRBD1,TRBV2,TRBJ1-5,TGTGCCAGCGGCGACAGGGGGAATCAGCCCCAGCATTTT,CASGDRGNQPQHF
once,-,TRBV19,TRBJ1-1,TGTGCCAGTCAACTCGGAGCCCTTGGGGAAGCTTTCTTT,CASQLGALGEAFF
-,-,TRBV9,TRBJ2-7,TGTGCCAGCAGCGTCGGGACAAATACCTACGAGCAGTACTTC,CASSVGTNTYEQYF
-,TRBD1,TRBV5-5,TRBJ1-3,TGTGCCAGCAGCTTCGTAACAGGGGCGCCGAACACCATATATTTT,CASSFVTGAPNTIYF
once,TRBD2,TRBV9,TRBJ2-2,TGTGCCAGCAGTGTACGGGAGGGCTTAGACACCGGGGAGCTGTTTTTT,CASSVREGLDTGELFF
-,TRBD1,TRBV4-3,TRBJ1-1,TGCGCCAGCAGTGCAACAGGGGGAGGTACTGAAGCTTTCTTT,CASSATGGGTEAFF
-,-,TRBV6-6,TRBJ1-1,TGTGCCAGCAGACAGACCGGAGGGACTGAAGCTTTCTTT,CASRQTGGTEAFF
-,-,TRBV5-4,TRBJ1-1,TGTGCCAGCAGCTTGGCGGGGGGCATCGGTGAAGCTTTCTTT,CASSLAGGIGEAFF
-,TRBD2,TRBV4-3,TRBJ2-5,TGCGCCAGCAGCCAAGGAGCTAGCGGGAGGGCCGGGGAGACCCAGTACTTC,CASSQGASGRAGETQYF
-,TRBD1,TRBV5-6,TRBJ1-6,TGTGCCAGCAGCCGGGACAGAGACTCACCCCTCCACTTT,CASSRDRDSPLHF
-,TRBD1,TRBV6-5,TRBJ1-1,TGTGCCTCCTACAGGGGACAGGCGAGGAACACTGAAGCTTTCTTT,CASYRGQARNTEAFF
-,-,TRBV29-1,TRBJ2-3,TGCAGCGTTGGCCTGGGCAGCACAGATACGCAGTATTTT,CSVGLGSTDTQYF
-,TRBD2,TRBV19,TRBJ2-1,TGTGCCAGTAGTGGAAGCGGGAGGGCCCTCTACAATGAGCAGTTCTTC,CASSGSGRALYNEQFF
-,TRBD2,TRBV29-1,TRBJ2-3,TGCAGCGTTGAAGATCGCGGACTAGTCTCTGATACGCAGTATTTT,CSVEDRGLVSDTQYF
-,TRBD2,TRBV5-1,TRBJ2-3,TGCGCCAGCAGCGATCCCGGGGGGGACACAGATACGCAGTATTTT,CASSDPGGDTDTQYF
once,TRBD1,TRBV7-6,TRBJ2-1,TGTGCCAGCAGCTTAGGACCGGGACAGTACAATGAGCAGTTCTTC,CASSLGPGQYNEQFF